Following are 12 T cell receptor beta chains from one sample sequenced in a study of tumor and adjacent non-tumor tissue in lung cancer. This sample's RNA came from whole unsorted tissue. TCRbeta libraries were built with three rounds of nested PCR, modified from ARM-PCR. TCRdb independently ran MiXCR on the multiplex PCR reads; one entry per CDR3 protein. Of roughly 220,000 distinct CDR3 sequences in the sample, over 55% were seen once. Material: lung tumor tissue. The receptors originated from a man aged 55 to 70 with non-small cell lung cancer.

As regards this clonotype: This sequence may be a read error, since a much larger clone differs from it by one base. This chain uses TRBV12-3 or TRBV12-4 with TRBJ2-1; D is perhaps TRBD2 (6 bases). There are 13 residues in the CDR3. The CDR3 region has the DNA TGTACCAGCGGGCTTGATATCTTCAATGAGCAGTTCTTC. Its protein is CTSGLDIFNEQFF.

A remark on this clonotype: A much larger clone lies one base from this, so it may be a read error. The chain joins TRBV10-1 to TRBJ2-1; TRBD1 or TRBD2 may be the D gene (5 bases each). Germline V gene lookup returns CDR1 WNHNN and CDR2 SYGVQD (reference sequence). This CDR3 has 14 residues. DNA for the CDR3: TGCGCCAGCAGTGAGTCTGGGGGAGTGACTGAGCAGTTATTC. Protein product: CASSESGGVTEQLF.

The chain recombines TRBV4-3 with TRBJ1-3, with D hard to call. V gave up 4 bases and J gave up 6 bases, with 16 bases separating them. CDR3 size: 15 residues. CDR1 and CDR2 from the germline V gene are LGHNA and YSLEER. In DNA, the CDR3 is TGCGCCAGCAGCCCAACCATCGGACGGGAAAACACCATATATTTT. The encoded protein is CASSPTIGRENTIYF.

A word on this clonotype: Because it lacks the conserved phenylalanine or tryptophan at the end, this CDR3 is likely a read error. The V gene is TRBV5-6, the J gene TRBJ2-7; 8 positions agree with TRBD2. Germline CDR1 reads SGHDT; CDR2 reads YYEEEE. CDR3 length: 14 amino acids. DNA of the CDR3: TGTGCCAGCAAACCCCTTCGGGAGGGCTACGGGCAGTACTTA. This gives the protein CASKPLREGYGQYL.

As DNA, the CDR3 is TGTGCCAGCAGCCAAGAGCTGACATGCACCTATGGCTACACCTTC. Translation: CASSQELTCTYGYTF. The J gene is TRBJ1-2, the V gene TRBV4-2; unclear D gene. V was trimmed by 0 bases and J by 4 bases, leaving 12 bases between them. Germline V gene data show CDR1 as LGHNA and CDR2 as YNFKEQ. This CDR3 comprises 15 residues.

Notes on this clonotype: A much more abundant neighbour one base away suggests this may be a read error. The chain employs TRBV4-2 and TRBJ2-1; D uncertain. This CDR3 region has 11 residues. The germline gives CDR1 LGHNA, CDR2 YNFKEQ. CDR3 DNA: TGTGCCAACAGCCATCACCCCGAGCAGTTCTTC. As protein: CANSHHPEQFF.

This clonotype was observed a single time. This chain uses TRBV4-3 with TRBJ2-1; the match to TRBD2 covers 7 bases. From germline, CDR1 is LGHNA and CDR2 YSLEER. Unmatched junction bases numbered 18, after V lost 4 bases and J lost 9 bases. CDR3 size: 17 residues. The CDR3 reads CASSREGLQTTRSEQFF. The CDR3 coding sequence is TGCGCCAGCAGCCGGGAGGGGTTACAGACTACGCGGAGTGAGCAGTTCTTC.

A remark on this clonotype: Its ends do not fully match the called genes, so a read error is possible. This chain uses TRBV11-1 with TRBJ1-6, with D hard to call. This CDR3 has 13 amino acids. The germline CDR1 and CDR2 sequences are SGHAT and FQDESV (reference sequence). CDR3 bases: TGTGCCAGCAGCTATAAACTTGATTCACCCCTCTACTTT. Its protein is CASSYKLDSPLYF.

This clonotype was recorded a few times. A much larger clone lies a single base off, so this may be a read error. Because the CDR3 is missing its conserved closing phenylalanine or tryptophan, this is likely a read error. The chain combines TRBV11-3 with TRBJ1-6; D call uncertain. Per germline, CDR1 SGHNT and CDR2 YENEEA. This CDR3 contains 15 residues. Trimming took off 0 bases at V and 6 bases at J, with 9 bases between the two ends. The CDR3 nucleotides are TGTGCCAGCAGCTTAGACGGCCTCTCTAATTCACCCCTCCACTAT. This encodes CASSLDGLSNSPLHY.

On this clonotype: The CDR3 does not close with the conserved phenylalanine or tryptophan, likely indicating a read error. V gene TRBV11-2 combines with J gene TRBJ1-1; 7 bases line up with TRBD1. Germline V gives CDR1 SGHAT, CDR2 FQNNGV. With 3 bases clipped from V and 5 bases from J, the junction kept 9 bases outside the gene matches. The CDR3 is made up of 15 amino acids. The CDR3 DNA is TGTGCCAGCAGCTTTCAGGGGGTTTGGAAGACTGAAGCTTTCTTA. Protein sequence: CASSFQGVWKTEAFL.

This clonotype was observed at least ten times. The chain recombines TRBV4-3 with TRBJ2-1; 8 nucleotides align to TRBD2. Losses at the gene ends were 4 bases for V and 4 bases for J; bases not matched to a gene: 3. Germline V CDR1 and CDR2: LGHNA, YSLEER. The CDR3 has 14 residues. In DNA, the CDR3 is TGCGCCAGCAGCCTCACGGGAGGGTACAATGAGCAGTTCTTC. Translation: CASSLTGGYNEQFF.

This clonotype has just a few counts. Just one base apart from a much larger clone, this may be a read error. The chain has TRBV6-1 and TRBJ2-1, with D possibly TRBD2 on 5 matching bases. V was trimmed by 3 bases and J by 0 bases, leaving 9 bases between them. Germline lookup yields CDR1 MNHNS and CDR2 SASEGT. The CDR3 length is 15 residues. Here the CDR3 DNA reads TGTGCCAGCAGTGACGGGATTAGCTCCTACAATGAGCAGTTCTTC. Encoded protein: CASSDGISSYNEQFF.